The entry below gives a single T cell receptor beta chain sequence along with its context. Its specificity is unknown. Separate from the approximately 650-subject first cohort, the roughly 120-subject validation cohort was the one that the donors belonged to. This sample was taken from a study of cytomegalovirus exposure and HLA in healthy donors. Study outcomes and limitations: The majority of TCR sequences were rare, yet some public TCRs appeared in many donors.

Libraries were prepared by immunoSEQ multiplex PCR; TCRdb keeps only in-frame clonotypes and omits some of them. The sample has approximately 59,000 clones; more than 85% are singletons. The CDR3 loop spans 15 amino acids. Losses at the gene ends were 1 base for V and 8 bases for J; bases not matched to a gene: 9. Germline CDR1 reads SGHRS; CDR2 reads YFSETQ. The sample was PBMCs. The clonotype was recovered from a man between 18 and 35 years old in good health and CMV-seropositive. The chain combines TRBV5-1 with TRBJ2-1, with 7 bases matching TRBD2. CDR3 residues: CASSLPGPTSHEQFF. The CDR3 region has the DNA TGCGCCAGCAGCTTGCCGGGACCGACTAGCCATGAGCAGTTCTTC.